This entry describes one TCR beta chain. Germline V lookup: CDR1 SGHVS, CDR2 FQNEAQ. V was cut by 1 base and J by 0 bases, with 9 bases left in between. The CDR3 totals 15 residues. The data were obtained in a study of blood T cell repertoires in COVID-19. For the study at large: Some COVID-19 samples were acute and others convalescent; all came from the United States, Italy and Spain. T cells, B-cell-depleted T cells, or PBMCs supplied cDNA or gDNA.

Authors' data handling: Researchers report that nucleated cell counts were estimated from reference gene primer amplification. Clones were read by immunoSEQ multiplex PCR, and TCRdb kept only the in-frame ones, dropping some. That table gives V, J and clone size, and the DNA gave D and trimming. The sample contains about 300,000 clones, around four fifths of which appear only once. The clonotype comes from a woman aged 45-65 years with acute or convalescent COVID-19. The V call is TRBV7-8, the J call TRBJ1-1; no clear D gene. Material for sequencing was peripheral blood. Here the CDR3 reads CASSLVVLMNTEAFF. CDR3 bases: TGTGCCAGCAGCTTAGTCGTACTAATGAACACTGAAGCTTTCTTT.